The text below deals with one TCR beta chain. The antigen it binds to is not known. No quality values exist for individual bases; no much larger clone is one base distant. There are 14 amino acids in the CDR3, from cysteine to phenylalanine inclusive. The CDR3 DNA has 42 bases and is translated from base 1. V was cut back by 0 bases and J by 5 bases, leaving a gap of 8 bases between them. Sequences SGHRS (CDR1) and YFSETQ (CDR2) are obtained from the germline V gene. The sample originates from a study of CD8+ T cells in alopecia areata (dated by TCRdb to the late 2010s). Turning to the overall study: Treated patients were enrolled in an open-label pilot trial of oral tofacitinib, 5 to 10 mg twice daily, for moderate-to-severe alopecia areata. Patients received tofacitinib for 6 to 18 months and were then followed off drug for 6 months to check for delayed response and recurrence. In treated patients, disease severity was measured using the SALT score, which gives the percentage of scalp surface area affected. The study used high-throughput TCRbeta sequencing to examine T cell clonal expansion in alopecia areata, in both the C3H/HeJ mouse model and human patients. Human TCRbeta sequencing covered scalp tissue and sorted CD4+ and CD8+ peripheral blood T cells from patchy and totalis/universalis alopecia areata patients and healthy controls. Tofacitinib-treated patients had biopsies at baseline and at 4 and 24 weeks of treatment, with a later scalp biopsy in several patients. Scalp clonality was compared across normal scalp (n=4), patchy alopecia areata scalp (n=8), and alopecia totalis/universalis scalp (n=8). RNA came from the PAXgene miRNA kit for fixed scalp, the miRNeasy kit for PBMCs, and the RNeasy kit for mouse skin. TCRbeta CDR3 regions were amplified by immunoSEQ multiplex PCR using 35 Vbeta forward and 13 Jbeta reverse primers. What the study reported, not specific to this receptor: Shared TCR sequences between patients were less evident than in mice, which may be partly attributable to HLA diversity in the patient population. With tofacitinib, both scalp clonality and the number of expanded CD8+ clones among the top 100 scalp clones went down significantly. Higher clonality and more expanded CD8+ clones were observed in lesional scalp than in normal scalp, particularly in alopecia totalis/universalis, a finding suggestive of antigenic drive. During tofacitinib treatment, many expanded lesional clones remained in scalp and blood, and this persistence may partly explain relapse after treatment is stopped. Because the treated cohort was small and had only one nonresponder, larger studies are needed to examine links between baseline CD8+ expansion and response. Unlike mouse skin, where gammadelta T cells dominate, normal human skin contains resident alphabeta T cells that get sequenced too, which complicates analysis of the scalp TCR repertoire.

The library was generated by the immunoSEQ multiplex PCR assay. To provide template for TCR sequencing, every sample had RNA extracted and reverse transcribed into cDNA. SuperScript III was used for first-strand cDNA synthesis, primed with a 2:1 mix of oligo-dT and random hexamers. A synthetic immune receptor repertoire was used to gauge amplification bias, and whatever bias remained was removed computationally. In the paper's pipeline: Raw reads were preprocessed to remove errors, and CDR3 was defined according to IMGT conventions as the region from the conserved cysteine to phenylalanine. To get clonality, Shannon entropy was normalized by log2 of the number of productive unique TCRs and the result was subtracted from 1. Scalp TCRbeta sequences were cross-referenced with sorted blood CD4 and CD8 repertoires so that the CD4 or CD8 identity of scalp clones could be inferred. Held by TCRdb, this immuneACCESS table contains in-frame sequences only and omits some clones. Under half of the omission traces to an unresolved V gene where checked; the cause of the rest is unknown. D and trimming were read from the DNA, whereas the V and J calls and clone size are those reported in that table. The table for this sample lists 250,000 to 350,000 clones; roughly 63% of them were counted only once. The ten largest clones add up to roughly 0.88% of the sample.

The sample's treatment or condition label, decoded: oral pan-JAK inhibitor, 5-10 mg twice daily. Lesional scalp punch biopsies and peripheral blood were obtained from alopecia areata patients. PBMCs were isolated by density centrifugation and stained for CD3, CD4 and CD8, after which CD4+ and CD8+ T cells were sorted on a FACSAria. This chain joins TRBV5-1 to TRBJ2-2; the D gene could be TRBD1 or TRBD2, each one agreeing over 5 bases. The sequence came from a human donor with alopecia areata. Sequenced here: CD4+ T cells sorted from blood, sampled around week 54, from a patient treated with tofacitinib. The DNA is as follows: TGCGCCAGCAGCTTGGCCTGGGGGACCGGGGAGCTGTTTTTT. Its coded protein is CASSLAWGTGELFF.